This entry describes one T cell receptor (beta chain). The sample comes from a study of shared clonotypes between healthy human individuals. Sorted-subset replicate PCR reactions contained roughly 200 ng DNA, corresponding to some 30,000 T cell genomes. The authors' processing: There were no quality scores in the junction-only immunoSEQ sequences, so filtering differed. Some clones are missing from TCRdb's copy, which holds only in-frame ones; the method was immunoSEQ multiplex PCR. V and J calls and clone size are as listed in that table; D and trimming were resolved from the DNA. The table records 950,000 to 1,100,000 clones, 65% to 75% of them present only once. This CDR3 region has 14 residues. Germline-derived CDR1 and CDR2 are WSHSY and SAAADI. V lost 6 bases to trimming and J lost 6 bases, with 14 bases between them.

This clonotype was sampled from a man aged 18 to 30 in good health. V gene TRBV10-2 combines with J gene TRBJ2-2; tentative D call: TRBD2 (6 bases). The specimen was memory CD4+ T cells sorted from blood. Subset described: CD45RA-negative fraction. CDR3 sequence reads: CASRGGTNSGELFF. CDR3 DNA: TGCGCCAGCAGGGGCGGGACCAACTCCGGGGAGCTGTTTTTT.